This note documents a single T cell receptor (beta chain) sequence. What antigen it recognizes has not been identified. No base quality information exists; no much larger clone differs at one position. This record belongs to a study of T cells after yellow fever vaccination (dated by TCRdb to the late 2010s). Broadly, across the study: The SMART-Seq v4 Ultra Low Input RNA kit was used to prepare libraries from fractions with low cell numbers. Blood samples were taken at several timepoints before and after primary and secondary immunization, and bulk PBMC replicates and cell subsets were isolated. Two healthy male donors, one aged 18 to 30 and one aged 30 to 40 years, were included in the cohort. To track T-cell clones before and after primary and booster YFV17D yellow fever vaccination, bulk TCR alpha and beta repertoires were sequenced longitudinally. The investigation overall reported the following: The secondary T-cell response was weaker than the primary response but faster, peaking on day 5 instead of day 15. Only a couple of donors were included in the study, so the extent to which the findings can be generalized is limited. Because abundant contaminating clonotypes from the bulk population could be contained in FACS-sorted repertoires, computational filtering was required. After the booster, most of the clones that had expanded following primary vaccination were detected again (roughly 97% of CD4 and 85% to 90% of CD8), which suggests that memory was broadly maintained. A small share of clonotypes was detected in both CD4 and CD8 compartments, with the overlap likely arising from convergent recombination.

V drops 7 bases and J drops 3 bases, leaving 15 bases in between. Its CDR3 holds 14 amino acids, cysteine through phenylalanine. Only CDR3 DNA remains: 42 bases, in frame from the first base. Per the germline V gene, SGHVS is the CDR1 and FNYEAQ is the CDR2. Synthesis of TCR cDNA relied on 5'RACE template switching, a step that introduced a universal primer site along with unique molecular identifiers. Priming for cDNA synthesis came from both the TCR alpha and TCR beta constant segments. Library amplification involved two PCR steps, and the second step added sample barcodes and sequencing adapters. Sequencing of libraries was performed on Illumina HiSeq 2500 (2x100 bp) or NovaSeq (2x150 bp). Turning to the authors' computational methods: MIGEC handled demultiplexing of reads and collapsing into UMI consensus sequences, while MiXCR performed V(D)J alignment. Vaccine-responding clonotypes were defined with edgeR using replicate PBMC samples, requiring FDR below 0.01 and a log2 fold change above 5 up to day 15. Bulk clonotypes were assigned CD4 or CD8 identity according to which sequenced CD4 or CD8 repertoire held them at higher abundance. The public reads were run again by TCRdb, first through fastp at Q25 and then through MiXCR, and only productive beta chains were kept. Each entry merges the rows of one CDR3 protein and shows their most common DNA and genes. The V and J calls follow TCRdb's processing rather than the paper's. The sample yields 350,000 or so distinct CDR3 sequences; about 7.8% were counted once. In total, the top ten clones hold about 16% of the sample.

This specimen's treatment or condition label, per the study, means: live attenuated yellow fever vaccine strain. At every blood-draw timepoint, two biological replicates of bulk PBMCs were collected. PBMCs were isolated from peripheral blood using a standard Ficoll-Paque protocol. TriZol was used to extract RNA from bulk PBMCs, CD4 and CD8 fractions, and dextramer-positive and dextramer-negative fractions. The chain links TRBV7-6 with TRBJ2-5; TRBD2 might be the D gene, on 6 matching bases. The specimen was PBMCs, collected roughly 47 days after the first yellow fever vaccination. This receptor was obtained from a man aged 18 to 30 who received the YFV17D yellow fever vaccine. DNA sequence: TGTGCCAGCAAATTAGCTCCGGGGGAAGAGACCCAGTACTTC. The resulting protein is CASKLAPGEETQYF.